This entry concerns a single T cell receptor (beta chain). This record belongs to a study of T cell responses to AZD1222 COVID-19 vaccine. Clones were sequenced by immunoSEQ multiplex PCR, and TCRdb holds only the in-frame ones, with some missing. Among about 110,000 clones listed, more than 70% were seen once. Germline CDR1 is SGDLS and CDR2 is YYNGEE. The CDR3 loop spans 12 amino acids. V was pared by 3 bases and J by 7 bases, with 11 bases between. The sample in question was peripheral blood, obtained on day 0 of MenACWY control vaccination. This clonotype was obtained from an adult in good health. J is TRBJ2-7 and V is TRBV9; D tentatively reads TRBD1 or TRBD2 (5 bases each). CDR3 in DNA: TGTGCCAGCAGCGGGCAGGGAGTGGAGCAGTACTTC. Encoded protein: CASSGQGVEQYF.